This T cell receptor (beta chain) was profiled in a study of blood T cells in healthy people across ages. The germline V gene has CDR1 MNHEY and CDR2 SVGEGT. V lost 2 bases and J 2 bases, leaving 13 bases between the germline ends. This CDR3 spans 16 amino acids. PCR was performed a second time for about 6 to 12 cycles using a sample-barcoded 5' primer and a J-beta primer mix. TCRdb reprocessed the 5' RACE reads via MiXCR and lists one record per CDR3 protein. There are about a million distinct CDR3 sequences in the sample; roughly 47% occur only once, and 20% to 25% lies in the top ten. This clonotype turned up a few times.

The sequenced sample consisted of blood. The chain combines TRBV6-2 or TRBV6-3 with TRBJ1-5, with D possibly TRBD1 on 6 matching bases. The TCR sequence derives from a woman aged 55-69 years in good health. CDR3 bases: TGTGCCAGCAGTTACCGGGTCAGGACAGGCAATCAGCCCCAGCATTTT. Amino acids: CASSYRVRTGNQPQHF.